The next 9 T cell receptor delta chains were all read from a single sample in a study of gamma-delta T cells after stem cell transplantation. TCRdb re-called the RT-PCR reads using CATT. The table shows about 11,000 delta-chain clones, with approximately 40% occurring only once. The sequencing sample was made of gamma-delta T cells. The source is a human donor. It is not recorded whose cells these are; they may come from a transplant donor.

A word on this clone: This could be a read error, since a much larger clone is one nucleotide away. The rearrangement joins TRDV2 to TRDJ3, with TRDD3 matching 10 bases. CDR3 size: 18 residues. Germline CDR1 GEAIGNYY, CDR2 EKD. The CDR3 is CACDTVGGYSWDTRKMFF. DNA for the CDR3: TGTGCCTGTGACACCGTTGGGGGATACTCCTGGGACACCCGAAAGATGTTTTTC.

This clone was counted between two and nine times. The same CDR3 also results from other DNA sequences found in this sample. V is TRDV1 and J is TRDJ1; maybe TRDD2 (6 bases). From germline, CDR1 is TSWWSYY and CDR2 QGS. Trimming stripped 1 base from V and 1 base from J, with 13 bases between. The CDR3 covers 16 residues. The DNA for the CDR3 is TGTGCTCTTGGGGAACGAGGAGGCCTTCCCACCGATAAACTCATCTTT. It yields the protein CALGERGGLPTDKLIF.

A note on this clone: A read error may account for a junction end that differs from germline. The same CDR3 arises from other DNA sequences in this sample as well. The chain couples TRDV2 to TRDJ1, with 8 bases identical to TRDD3. This CDR3 is 14 amino acids long. The germline gives CDR1 GEAIGNYY, CDR2 EKD. CDR3 sequence reads: CACDTGDTPDKLIF. The CDR3 DNA reads as TGCGCCTGTGACACCGGGGATACCCCCGATAAACTCATCTTT.

This clone is classed as medium-sized (0.01 to 0.1%). This chain joins TRDV2 and TRDJ1; 10 bases agree with TRDD3. CDR3 length: 20 residues. Germline CDR1 reads GEAIGNYY; CDR2 reads EKD. Germline trimming cut 1 base from V and 0 bases from J; bases unmatched to any gene: 16. The CDR3 DNA is TGTGCCTGTGACACGGTCTTGGGACTGGGGGATGTATGTTACACCGATAAACTCATCTTT. Protein: CACDTVLGLGDVCYTDKLIF.

The V gene is TRDV2, the J gene TRDJ3; 10 nucleotides line up with TRDD3. The V gene's germline CDR1 is GEAIGNYY and CDR2 EKD. The CDR3 is 26 residues long. The trim removed 0 bases at V and 3 bases at J, leaving 28 bases unmatched. The CDR3, as DNA: TGTGCCTGTGACACCCGAAACGGGAAGAACAGTTATACTGGGGGATGGGAACACTGGGACACCCGACAGATGTTTTTC. It is translated as CACDTRNGKNSYTGGWEHWDTRQMFF.

In its sample, this clone was seen once. At one of its ends the junction is not consistent with the germline gene, which may arise from a read error. The chain recombines TRDV2 with TRDJ2; 8 nucleotides match TRDD3. CDR1 is GEAIGNYY, CDR2 EKD, per germline. CDR3 length equals 14 residues. The CDR3 here is CACDTGGSPAQRFF. In DNA form, the CDR3 reads TGTGCCTGTGACACTGGGGGATCGCCAGCCCAACGCTTCTTT.

This clone came up a few times. This sequence joins TRDV2 and TRDJ3; 9 bases match TRDD3. CDR3 length equals 20 residues. V shed 0 bases, J shed 0 bases, and the junction held 8 bases outside the gene matches. Germline CDR1 is GEAIGNYY and CDR2 is EKD. The CDR3 coding sequence is TGTGCCTGTGACACCATTACTGGGGGACGGAGCTCCTGGGACACCCGACAGATGTTTTTC. Its protein product is CACDTITGGRSSWDTRQMFF.

As concerns this clone: Being one base from a much bigger clone, this may be a read error. This chain links TRDV2 with TRDJ3; D gene uncertain. Germline CDR1 and CDR2: GEAIGNYY and EKD. The CDR3 sequence is 19 residues long. V was pared by 1 base and J by 0 bases, with 15 bases between. The CDR3 loop reads CACDTREGPSSWDTRQMFF. CDR3 DNA: TGTGCCTGTGACACGAGGGAGGGCCCTAGCTCCTGGGACACCCGACAGATGTTTTTC.

The chain joins TRDV1 to TRDJ1; TRDD3 matches 9 bases. J was trimmed by 8 bases and V by 6 bases; bases with no gene match: 10. CDR1 is TSWWSYY, CDR2 QGS, per germline. This CDR3 is built from 14 residues. The CDR3 DNA follows: TGTGCTCTTGGACCTTACTGGGGGAGACGGAAACTCATCTTT. It encodes CALGPYWGRRKLIF.